The rows below give T cell receptor beta chains drawn from one sample of a study of cytomegalovirus exposure and HLA in healthy donors. The table came from immunoSEQ multiplex PCR; TCRdb's copy has only in-frame clones and leaves some out. The specimen's table records approximately 120,000 clones. Sequencing input: PBMCs. The receptors come from a man aged 40-55 years in good health and CMV-seronegative. The CDR3 runs from the conserved cysteine through the conserved F or W. A D gene is named only where the DNA matches it firmly.

v_call	j_call	d_call	cdr3_nt	cdr3_aa
TRBV28	TRBJ2-7	-	TGTGCCAGCAGTTTCCTACTTAACTACGAGCAGTACTTC	CASSFLLNYEQYF
TRBV6-1	TRBJ2-2	-	TGTGCCAGCAGGGGAGGGGGGCTGGGCGGGGAGCTGTTTTTT	CASRGGGLGGELFF
TRBV9	TRBJ2-7	-	TGTGCCAGCAGCCCGCGGTGGGCAGGGAGGGAGCAGTACTTC	CASSPRWAGREQYF
TRBV6-1	TRBJ1-2	-	TGTGCCAGCACCAGAGGGGACTTAGGCGACTATGGCTACACCTTC	CASTRGDLGDYGYTF
TRBV7-2	TRBJ2-7	-	TGTGCCAGCTCACTTAGTTCCTACGAGCAGTACTTC	CASSLSSYEQYF
TRBV19	TRBJ2-1	TRBD2	TGTGCCAGTAGTATAGTAGCGGGAGTTGAGCAGTTCTTC	CASSIVAGVEQFF
TRBV6-1	TRBJ1-5	TRBD1	TGTGCCAGCAGCAGGACAGGGATTGGCCAGCCCCAGCATTTT	CASSRTGIGQPQHF
TRBV30	TRBJ2-1	-	TGTGCCTGGAGTGTGGGGCCAGGGACCTACAATGAGCAGTTCTTC	CAWSVGPGTYNEQFF
TRBV11-3	TRBJ2-3	TRBD1	TGTGCCAGCAGCCAACTAATGCCGGGACAGCCCACAGATACGCAGTATTTT	CASSQLMPGQPTDTQYF
TRBV20-1	TRBJ2-1	-	TGCAGTGCTCATTACAATGAGCAGTTCTTC	CSAHYNEQFF
TRBV5-1	TRBJ1-2	TRBD1	TGCGCCAGCAGCTCTGGGGACAGGGATGGCTACACCTTC	CASSSGDRDGYTF
TRBV7-9	TRBJ2-4	TRBD2	TGTGCCAGCAGCGGGGGACTAGCCTTGGCCAAAAACATTCAGTACTTC	CASSGGLALAKNIQYF
TRBV7-9	TRBJ2-7	-	TGTGCCAGCAGCCGACCGTCTCAGGGGTACTACGAGCAGTACTTC	CASSRPSQGYYEQYF
TRBV13	TRBJ2-7	TRBD2	TGTGCCAGCAGCTTAGGGGGACTAGAGCAGTACTTC	CASSLGGLEQYF
TRBV29-1	TRBJ1-1	TRBD1	TGCAGCGTGGGACAGGGTAGGAAGGACACTGAAGCTTTCTTT	CSVGQGRKDTEAFF
TRBV5-5	TRBJ2-5	-	TGTGCCAGCAGCCGAAATGTTGGAGCAGAAGAGACCCAGTACTTC	CASSRNVGAEETQYF
TRBV28	TRBJ1-1	-	TGTGCCAGCAGTTTAAGGGAGTTTAAGACTGAAGCTTTCTTT	CASSLREFKTEAFF
TRBV11-3	TRBJ2-7	TRBD2	TGTGCCAGCAGCTTTAGCGGGCCGACCTACGAGCAGTACTTC	CASSFSGPTYEQYF
TRBV5-6	TRBJ2-1	-	TGTGCCAGCAGAATGTGGGCAGCAAACAATGAGCAGTTCTTC	CASRMWAANNEQFF
TRBV9	TRBJ1-1	TRBD1	TGTGCCAGCAGCCCATGGGACAGCTTGAACACTGAAGCTTTCTTT	CASSPWDSLNTEAFF
TRBV19	TRBJ2-3	TRBD2	TGTGCCAGTAGCCAACTAGCGGGATTCTCAGATACGCAGTATTTT	CASSQLAGFSDTQYF
TRBV5-1	TRBJ2-7	TRBD2	TGCGCCAGCAGCCTACTGGGACTAGACGACGAGCAGTACTTC	CASSLLGLDDEQYF
TRBV10-3	TRBJ2-7	TRBD2	TGTGCCATCACCAGCGGGATATCGATCTACGAGCAGTACTTC	CAITSGISIYEQYF
TRBV4-3	TRBJ2-7	TRBD1	TGCGCCAGCAGCCGCGGACAGGGACCCTACGAGCAGTACTTC	CASSRGQGPYEQYF
TRBV5-1	TRBJ2-2	TRBD2	TGCGCCAGCAGCTTAGTCCTAGCGGCGAACACCGGGGAGCTGTTTTTT	CASSLVLAANTGELFF
TRBV11-3	TRBJ1-4	-	TGTGCCAGCAGCGGCACTAATGAAAAACTGTTTTTT	CASSGTNEKLFF
TRBV7-9	TRBJ1-4	-	TGTGCCAGCAGCTCAACTTTCGACCGGAGACTGTTTTTT	CASSSTFDRRLFF
TRBV11-2	TRBJ2-1	TRBD2	TGTGCCAGCAGCTACTCAATGAGCGGGGGCTATGAGCAGTTCTTC	CASSYSMSGGYEQFF
TRBV7-2	TRBJ1-2	TRBD1	TGTGCCAGCAGCTTGACAGGGGGCGCCTATGGCTACACCTTC	CASSLTGGAYGYTF
TRBV6-5	TRBJ1-1	-	TGTGCCAGCATCCGATGGGGGGGAGGTGGTACTGAAGCTTTCTTT	CASIRWGGGGTEAFF
TRBV2	TRBJ2-7	TRBD2	TGTGCCAGCAACCCAGGACTAGCGGGAGGCGAGCAGTACTTC	CASNPGLAGGEQYF
TRBV6-5	TRBJ2-1	TRBD1	TGTGCCAGCGCGGCGGGACAGGGTCGCGTTAATGAGCAGTTCTTC	CASAAGQGRVNEQFF
TRBV5-6	TRBJ2-7	TRBD1	TGTGCCAGCAGCTACCGGGACAGTCCCTACGAGCAGTACTTC	CASSYRDSPYEQYF
TRBV10-1	TRBJ2-1	TRBD2	TGCGCCAGCAGGACCGGGACTAGCGGGACAGATGAGCAGTTCTTC	CASRTGTSGTDEQFF
TRBV11-3	TRBJ1-4	TRBD1	TGTGCCAGCAGCCCAGACAGGGTTAATGAAAAACTGTTTTTT	CASSPDRVNEKLFF
TRBV5-1	TRBJ2-5	TRBD1	TGCGCCAGCAGCCCGACGACAGGGGGCGCGGTGACCCAGTACTTC	CASSPTTGGAVTQYF
TRBV28	TRBJ2-1	TRBD2	TGTGCCATCCTGAACGGGGCTAGCGGGAGTCGGGGGGTGAATGAGCAGTTCTTC	CAILNGASGSRGVNEQFF
TRBV6-1	TRBJ1-2	-	TGTGCCAGCGAGGGGACACCAGTCCTTTATGGCTACACCTTC	CASEGTPVLYGYTF
TRBV10-3	TRBJ1-5	TRBD1	TGTGCCATCAGTGAGGGACAGGGGGACCAGCCCCAGCATTTT	CAISEGQGDQPQHF
TRBV29-1	TRBJ2-7	TRBD1	TGCAGCGTGAGCTCTACAGGGGTCTACGAGCAGTACTTC	CSVSSTGVYEQYF
TRBV6-5	TRBJ2-5	-	TGTGCCAGCAGCAGAGGTCGGGGGTGGGGGGAGACCCAGTACTTC	CASSRGRGWGETQYF
TRBV4-3	TRBJ2-2	-	TGCGCCAGCAGCCAAGTGGGTCAGGTTTCCACCGGGGAGCTGTTTTTT	CASSQVGQVSTGELFF
TRBV18	TRBJ2-1	TRBD2	TGTGCCAGCTCAGCACTAGCGGGGACAAATGAGCAGTTCTTC	CASSALAGTNEQFF
TRBV30	TRBJ1-5	TRBD1	TGTGCCTGGAGTCCGGGACAGTGGAATCAGCCCCAGCATTTT	CAWSPGQWNQPQHF
TRBV4-2	TRBJ2-1	TRBD2	TGTGCCAGCAAGGAAGGAACTAGCGGGAACAATGAGCAGTTCTTC	CASKEGTSGNNEQFF
TRBV28	TRBJ1-1	-	TGTGCCAGCAGTTTTGGGGGGGCGAGCACTGAAGCTTTCTTT	CASSFGGASTEAFF
TRBV5-6	TRBJ2-3	TRBD1	TGTGCCAGCAGGTCGGGACAGGCGACAGATACGCAGTATTTT	CASRSGQATDTQYF
TRBV5-1	TRBJ2-3	TRBD2	TGCGCCAGCAGCCCGACGAGCGGGATAGGCACAGATACGCAGTATTTT	CASSPTSGIGTDTQYF
TRBV9	TRBJ1-1	-	TGTGCCAGCAGCGCCCAGGTCGGACAGAAAGCTTTCTTT	CASSAQVGQKAFF
TRBV7-9	TRBJ2-5	TRBD1	TGTGCCAGCAGCCCTCCCCCCGGGACAGGACAAGAGACCCAGTACTTC	CASSPPPGTGQETQYF
TRBV5-6	TRBJ2-7	TRBD2	TGTGCCAGCAGTCTCCGGACTAGCGGGAGTTTAGGGTCCTACGAGCAGTACTTC	CASSLRTSGSLGSYEQYF
TRBV6-4	TRBJ2-5	TRBD1	TGTGCCAGCAGCCTGCAGGGGGTAGTCGGTGAGACCCAGTACTTC	CASSLQGVVGETQYF
TRBV19	TRBJ2-7	TRBD2	TGTGCCAGTAGTCGGGAGGACACTTTCTACGAGCAGTACTTC	CASSREDTFYEQYF